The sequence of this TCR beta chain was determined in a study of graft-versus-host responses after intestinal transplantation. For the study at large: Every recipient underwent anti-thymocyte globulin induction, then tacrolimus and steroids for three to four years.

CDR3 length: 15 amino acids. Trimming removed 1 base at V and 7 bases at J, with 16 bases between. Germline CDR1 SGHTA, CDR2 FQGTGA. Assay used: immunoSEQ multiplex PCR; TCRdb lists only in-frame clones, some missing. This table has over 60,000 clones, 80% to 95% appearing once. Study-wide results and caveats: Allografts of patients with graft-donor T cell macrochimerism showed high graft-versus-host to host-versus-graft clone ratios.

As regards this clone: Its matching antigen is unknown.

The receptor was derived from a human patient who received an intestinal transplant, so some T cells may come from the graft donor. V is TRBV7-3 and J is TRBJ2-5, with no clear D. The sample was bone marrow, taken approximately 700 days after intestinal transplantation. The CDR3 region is CASSLRSLGRGTQYF. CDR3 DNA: TGTGCCAGCAGCTTAAGGTCCCTAGGAAGAGGGACCCAGTACTTC.